A selection of T cell receptor beta chains follows, all from one sample in a study of T cell repertoires in cytomegalovirus infection. Antigens for these TCRs are unknown. In TCRdb, the reads were re-called with MiXCR into one record per CDR3 protein. The table lists around 800,000 distinct CDR3 sequences, about 33% of them singletons. The sequencing here drew on cultured CD8+ T cells from PBMCs, taken from culture after CMV antigen stimulation. All receptors derive from a human donor in good health (CMV status not recorded). Some clones in this sample may be carry-over from other donors' samples. CDR3s include the opening cysteine and the closing phenylalanine or tryptophan. D genes are given only for firm matches. Expanded clones are given a class, and other clones once, few, many or no size at all.

abundance: few
d_gene: NA
v_gene: TRBV7-9
j_gene: TRBJ2-5
CDR3nt: TGTGCCAGCAGCCAAAGAACGGGCGCGGAAGAGACCCAGTACTTC
CDR3aa: CASSQRTGAEETQYF

abundance: NA
d_gene: NA
v_gene: TRBV12-3/TRBV12-4
j_gene: TRBJ2-2
CDR3nt: TGTGCCAGCAGTTTATACGCGGCGAACACCGGGGAGCTGTTTTTT
CDR3aa: CASSLYAANTGELFF

abundance: NA
d_gene: NA
v_gene: TRBV6-6
j_gene: TRBJ1-1
CDR3nt: TGTGCCAGCAGTTACTCCGGGCAGGGGTCCACTGAAGCTTTCTTT
CDR3aa: CASSYSGQGSTEAFF

abundance: many
d_gene: TRBD1
v_gene: TRBV19
j_gene: TRBJ1-2
CDR3nt: TGTGCCAGTAGATGGGACAGGGGGCTGAATCTCGCTTATGGCTACACCTTC
CDR3aa: CASRWDRGLNLAYGYTF

abundance: NA
d_gene: NA
v_gene: TRBV7-2
j_gene: TRBJ2-5
CDR3nt: TGTGCCAGCAGCTTAAACGCTCTTGAGACCCAGTACTTC
CDR3aa: CASSLNALETQYF

abundance: NA
d_gene: TRBD2
v_gene: TRBV4-1
j_gene: TRBJ2-3
CDR3nt: TGCGCCAGCAGCCACGGAGGCGGGGGGCCCACAGATACGCAGTATTTT
CDR3aa: CASSHGGGGPTDTQYF

abundance: NA
d_gene: NA
v_gene: TRBV19
j_gene: TRBJ2-2
CDR3nt: TGTGCCAGTAGTCTCGACGGGACTCGCCCGAACACCGGGGAGCTGTTTTTT
CDR3aa: CASSLDGTRPNTGELFF

abundance: many
d_gene: NA
v_gene: TRBV27
j_gene: TRBJ1-5
CDR3nt: TGTGCCAGCAGTAAGGGGAGCAATCAGCCCCAGCATTTT
CDR3aa: CASSKGSNQPQHF

abundance: few
d_gene: NA
v_gene: TRBV19
j_gene: TRBJ1-2
CDR3nt: TGTGCCAGTAAGGACCAACATAATCTATGGGCTAACTATGGCTACACCTTC
CDR3aa: CASKDQHNLWANYGYTF

abundance: NA
d_gene: NA
v_gene: TRBV12-3/TRBV12-4
j_gene: TRBJ1-2
CDR3nt: TGTGCCAGCGTCCCGCCGGGGGGGGGCTACACCTTC
CDR3aa: CASVPPGGGYTF

abundance: NA
d_gene: TRBD2
v_gene: TRBV11-2
j_gene: TRBJ2-3
CDR3nt: TGTGCCAGCAGCTTATTAGCGGGGGGGGCCACAGATACGCAGTATTTT
CDR3aa: CASSLLAGGATDTQYF

abundance: few
d_gene: NA
v_gene: TRBV27
j_gene: TRBJ2-7
CDR3nt: TGTGCCAGCAGTATCTCCCGTCACTACGAGCAGTACTTC
CDR3aa: CASSISRHYEQYF

abundance: many
d_gene: NA
v_gene: TRBV10-3
j_gene: TRBJ2-7
CDR3nt: TGTGCCATCAGTGAGATACGGCAGGAGGACGAGCAGTACTTC
CDR3aa: CAISEIRQEDEQYF

abundance: NA
d_gene: TRBD1
v_gene: TRBV6-8
j_gene: TRBJ2-7
CDR3nt: TGTGCCAGCACCCCCTATATGGGGACAGGCTACGAGCAGTACTTC
CDR3aa: CASTPYMGTGYEQYF